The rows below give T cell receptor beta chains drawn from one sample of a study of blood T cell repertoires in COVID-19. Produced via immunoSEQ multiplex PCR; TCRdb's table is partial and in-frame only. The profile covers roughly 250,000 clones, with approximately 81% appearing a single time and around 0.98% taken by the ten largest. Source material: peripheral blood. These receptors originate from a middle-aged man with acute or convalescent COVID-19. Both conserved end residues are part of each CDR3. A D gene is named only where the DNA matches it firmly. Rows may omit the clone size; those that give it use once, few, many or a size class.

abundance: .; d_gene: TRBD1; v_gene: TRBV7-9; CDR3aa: CASSLGGTVGEKLFF
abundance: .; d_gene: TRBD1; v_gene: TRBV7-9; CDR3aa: CASSLQGADSPLHF
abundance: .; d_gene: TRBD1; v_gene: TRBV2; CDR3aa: CASSGTGDNSPLHF
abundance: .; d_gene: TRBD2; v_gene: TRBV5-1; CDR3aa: CASKTAGGPNEQYF
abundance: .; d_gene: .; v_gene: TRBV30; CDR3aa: CAWRGDSSSYNEQFF
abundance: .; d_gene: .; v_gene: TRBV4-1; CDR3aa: CASSQDAQGHGYTF
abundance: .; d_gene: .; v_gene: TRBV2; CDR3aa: CASTWEQGSQPQHF
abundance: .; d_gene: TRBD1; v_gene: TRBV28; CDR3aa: CASSLWTGEGYTF
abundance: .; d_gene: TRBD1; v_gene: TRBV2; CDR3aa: CASRNRDREIMEAFF
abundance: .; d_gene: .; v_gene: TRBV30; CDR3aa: CAWGRLTGNTIYF
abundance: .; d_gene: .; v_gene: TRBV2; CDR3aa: CASSVQGEGKPQHF
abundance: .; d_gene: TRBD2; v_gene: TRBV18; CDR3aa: CASSPGLAGAGYNEQFF
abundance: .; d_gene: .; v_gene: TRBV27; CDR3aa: CASSLYQDTMRYTF
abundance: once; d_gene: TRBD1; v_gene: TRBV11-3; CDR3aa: CASSLDRAGSYNEQFF
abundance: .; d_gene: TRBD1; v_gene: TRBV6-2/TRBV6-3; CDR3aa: CASSYSKLRRGSSWGTEAFF
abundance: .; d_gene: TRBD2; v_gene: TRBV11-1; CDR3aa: CASSFRGGRVSQYF
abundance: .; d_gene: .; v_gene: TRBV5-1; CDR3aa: CASSPRTGGSETQYF
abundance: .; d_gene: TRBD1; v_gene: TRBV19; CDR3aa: CASSPSDRVYGYTF
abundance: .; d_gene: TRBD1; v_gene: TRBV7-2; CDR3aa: CASSRQGSSGNTIYF
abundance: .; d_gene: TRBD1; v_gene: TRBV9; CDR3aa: CASSPSMDRRGYTF
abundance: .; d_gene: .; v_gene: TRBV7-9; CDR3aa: CASSFTGSDEKLFF
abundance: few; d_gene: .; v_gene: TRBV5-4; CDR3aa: CASSPGYRNTEAFF
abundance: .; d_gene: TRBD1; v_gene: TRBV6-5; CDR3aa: CAFQTGTYEQYF
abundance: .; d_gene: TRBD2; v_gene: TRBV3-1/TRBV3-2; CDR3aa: CASSQGGSGGTDTQYF
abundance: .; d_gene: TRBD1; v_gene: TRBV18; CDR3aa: CASSPPGTGSGNTIYF
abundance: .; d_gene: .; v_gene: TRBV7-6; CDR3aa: CASSSAGQPPFRYGYTF
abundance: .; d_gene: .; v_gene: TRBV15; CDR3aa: CATGGAVGTQYF
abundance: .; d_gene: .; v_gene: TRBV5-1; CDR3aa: CASSTGPGTDTQYF
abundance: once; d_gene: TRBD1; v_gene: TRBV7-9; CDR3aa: CASNDWGTAEKLFF
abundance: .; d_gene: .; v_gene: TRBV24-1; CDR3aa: CATSDFKGKVYEQYF
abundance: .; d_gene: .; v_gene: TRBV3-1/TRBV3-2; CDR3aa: CASSQLQGPQHF
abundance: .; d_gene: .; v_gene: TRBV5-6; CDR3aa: CASSFPTGLQETQYF
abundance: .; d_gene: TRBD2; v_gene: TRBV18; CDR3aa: CASSLNSGGTYEQYF
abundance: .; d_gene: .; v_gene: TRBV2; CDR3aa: CASRLEGQETQYF
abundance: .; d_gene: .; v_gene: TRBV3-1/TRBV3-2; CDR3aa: CASSQGYQGWYGYTF
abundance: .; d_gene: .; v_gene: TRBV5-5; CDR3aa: CASSPWTVMRETQYF
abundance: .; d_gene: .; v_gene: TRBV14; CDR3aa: CASSQETLAATSTDTQYF
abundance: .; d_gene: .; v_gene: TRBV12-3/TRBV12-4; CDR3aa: CASSLAWRETQYF
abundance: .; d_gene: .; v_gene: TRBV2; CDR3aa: CASSARRGSPLHF
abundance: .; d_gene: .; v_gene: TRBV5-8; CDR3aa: CASSWDTVNTEAFF
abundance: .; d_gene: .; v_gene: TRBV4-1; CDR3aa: CASSQAQGSDTEAFF
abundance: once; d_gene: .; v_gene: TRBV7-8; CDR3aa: CASSSTPGHFTGELFF
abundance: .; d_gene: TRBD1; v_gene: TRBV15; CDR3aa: CATSRTRDSWNSPLHF
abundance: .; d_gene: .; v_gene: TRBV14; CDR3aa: CASSPNDRQGETQYF
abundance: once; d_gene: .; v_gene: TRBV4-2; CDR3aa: CASRAGKNTEAFF
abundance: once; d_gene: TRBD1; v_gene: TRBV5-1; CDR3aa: CASSPGGGYTEAFF
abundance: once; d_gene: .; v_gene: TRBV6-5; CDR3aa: CASSYSKGFGTEAFF
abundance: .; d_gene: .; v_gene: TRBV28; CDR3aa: CASSNLGQIQETQYF
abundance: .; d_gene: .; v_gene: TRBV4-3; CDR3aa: CASSPFETENSPLHF